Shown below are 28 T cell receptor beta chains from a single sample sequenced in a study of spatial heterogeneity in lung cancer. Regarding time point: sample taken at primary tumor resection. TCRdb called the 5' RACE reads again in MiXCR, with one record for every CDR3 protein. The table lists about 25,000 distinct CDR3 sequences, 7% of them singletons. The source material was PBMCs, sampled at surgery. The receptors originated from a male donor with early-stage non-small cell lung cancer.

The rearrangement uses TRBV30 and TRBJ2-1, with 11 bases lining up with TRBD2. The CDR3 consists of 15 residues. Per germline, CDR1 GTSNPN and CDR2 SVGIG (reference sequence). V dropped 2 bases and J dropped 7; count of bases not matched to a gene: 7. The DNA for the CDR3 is TGTGCCTGGAGTTATAGCGGGAGGGCCTCAAATGAGCAGTTCTTC. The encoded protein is CAWSYSGRASNEQFF.

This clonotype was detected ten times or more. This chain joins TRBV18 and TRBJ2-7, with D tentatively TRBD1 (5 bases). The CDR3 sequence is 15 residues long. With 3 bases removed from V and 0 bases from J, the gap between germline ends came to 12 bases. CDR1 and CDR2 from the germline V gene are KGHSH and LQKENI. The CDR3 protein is CASSPGATGSYEQYF. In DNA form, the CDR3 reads TGTGCCAGCTCACCCGGAGCTACAGGCTCCTACGAGCAGTACTTC.

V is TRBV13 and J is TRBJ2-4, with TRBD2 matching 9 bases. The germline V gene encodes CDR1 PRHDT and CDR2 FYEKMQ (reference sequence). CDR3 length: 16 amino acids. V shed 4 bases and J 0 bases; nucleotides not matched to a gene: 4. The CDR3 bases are TGTGCCAGCAGCTCGACTAGCGGAATAGCCAAAAACATTCAGTACTTC. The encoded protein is CASSSTSGIAKNIQYF.

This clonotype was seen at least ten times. The CDR3 coding sequence is TGCAGTGCTAGGAAGGGGGCGTCGGGGTTTTATGGCTACACCTTC. Its protein is CSARKGASGFYGYTF. The V gene is TRBV20-1, the J gene TRBJ1-2; 7 bases map to TRBD1. Germline CDR1 reads DFQATT; CDR2 reads SNEGSKA (reference sequence). With 3 bases clipped from V and 5 bases from J, the junction kept 12 bases outside the gene matches. CDR3 length equals 15 residues.

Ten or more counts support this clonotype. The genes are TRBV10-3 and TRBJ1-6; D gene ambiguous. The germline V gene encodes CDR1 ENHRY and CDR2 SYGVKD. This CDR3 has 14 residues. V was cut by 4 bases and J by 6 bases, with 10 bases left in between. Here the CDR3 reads CAISGRLGNSPLHF. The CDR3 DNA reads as TGTGCCATCAGTGGACGTCTGGGTAATTCACCCCTCCACTTT.

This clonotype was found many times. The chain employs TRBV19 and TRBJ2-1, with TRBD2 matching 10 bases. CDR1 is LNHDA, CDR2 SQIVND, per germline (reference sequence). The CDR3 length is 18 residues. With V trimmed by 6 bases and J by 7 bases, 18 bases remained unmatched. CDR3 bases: TGTGCCAGTAGCCTCAACCCAGGGCTAGCGGGAGATCCGAATGAGCAGTTCTTC. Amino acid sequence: CASSLNPGLAGDPNEQFF.

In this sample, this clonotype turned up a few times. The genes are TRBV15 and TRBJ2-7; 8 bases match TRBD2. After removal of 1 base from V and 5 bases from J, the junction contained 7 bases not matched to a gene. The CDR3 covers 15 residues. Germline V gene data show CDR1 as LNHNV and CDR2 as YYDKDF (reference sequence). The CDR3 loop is CATSRAGLATDEQYF. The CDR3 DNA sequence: TGTGCCACCAGCAGAGCCGGACTAGCAACCGACGAGCAGTACTTC. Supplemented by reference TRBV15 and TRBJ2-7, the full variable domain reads DAMVIQNPRYQVTQFGKPVTLSCSQTLNHNVMYWYQQKSSQAPKLLFHYYDKDFNNEADTPDNFQSRRPNTSFCFLDIRSPGLGDTAMYLCATSRAGLATDEQYFGPGTRLTVT.

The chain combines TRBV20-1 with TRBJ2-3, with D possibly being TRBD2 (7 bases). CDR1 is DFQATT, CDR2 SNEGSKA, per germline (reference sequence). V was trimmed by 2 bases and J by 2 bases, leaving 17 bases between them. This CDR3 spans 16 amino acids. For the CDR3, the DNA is TGCAGTGCTAGAAACCCGGGAGGACAGCTCACAGATACGCAGTATTTT. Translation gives CSARNPGGQLTDTQYF.

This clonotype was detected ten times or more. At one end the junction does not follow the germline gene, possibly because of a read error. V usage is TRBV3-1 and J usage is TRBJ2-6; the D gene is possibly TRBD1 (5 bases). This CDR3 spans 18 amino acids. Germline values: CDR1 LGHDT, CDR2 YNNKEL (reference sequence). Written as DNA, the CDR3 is TGTGCCAGCAGCCAAGGTGACAGATTTCTTTCTGGGGCCAACGTCTTGACTTTC. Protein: CASSQGDRFLSGANVLTF.

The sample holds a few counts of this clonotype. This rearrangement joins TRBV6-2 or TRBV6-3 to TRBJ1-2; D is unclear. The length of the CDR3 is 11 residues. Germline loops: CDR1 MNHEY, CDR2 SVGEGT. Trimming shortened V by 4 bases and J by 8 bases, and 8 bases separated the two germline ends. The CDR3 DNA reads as TGTGCCAGCAGTTGGCACGGAGGCTACACCTTC. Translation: CASSWHGGYTF.

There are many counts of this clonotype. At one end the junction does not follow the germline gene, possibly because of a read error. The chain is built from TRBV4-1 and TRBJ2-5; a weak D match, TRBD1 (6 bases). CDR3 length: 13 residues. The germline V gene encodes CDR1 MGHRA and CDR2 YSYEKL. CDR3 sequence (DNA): TGCGCCAGCAGTCAAGGGGGAGAAGGGACCCAGTACTTC. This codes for CASSQGGEGTQYF.

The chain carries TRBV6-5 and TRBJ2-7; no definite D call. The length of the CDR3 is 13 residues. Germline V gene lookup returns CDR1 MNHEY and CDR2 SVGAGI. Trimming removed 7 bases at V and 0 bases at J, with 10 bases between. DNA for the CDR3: TGTGCCAGCACCCCGGACGGCTCCTACGAGCAGTACTTC. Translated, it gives CASTPDGSYEQYF.

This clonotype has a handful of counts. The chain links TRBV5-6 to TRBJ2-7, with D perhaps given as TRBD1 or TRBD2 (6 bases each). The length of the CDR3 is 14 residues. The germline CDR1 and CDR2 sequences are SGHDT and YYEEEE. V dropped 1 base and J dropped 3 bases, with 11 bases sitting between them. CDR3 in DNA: TGTGCCAGCAGCTTGTGGGGGGCGATCTACGAGCAGTACTTC. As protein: CASSLWGAIYEQYF. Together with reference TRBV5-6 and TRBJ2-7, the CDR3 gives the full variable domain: DAGVTQSPTHLIKTRGQQVTLRCSPKSGHDTVSWYQQALGQGPQFIFQYYEEEERQRGNFPDRFSGHQFPNYSSELNVNALLLGDSALYLCASSLWGAIYEQYFGPGTRLTVT.

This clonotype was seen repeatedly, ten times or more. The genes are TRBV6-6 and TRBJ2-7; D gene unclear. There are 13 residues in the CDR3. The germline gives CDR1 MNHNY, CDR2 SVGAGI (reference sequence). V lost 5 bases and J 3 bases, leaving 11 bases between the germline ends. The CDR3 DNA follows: TGTGCCAGCAGTCCCCAGGAAGGCTACGAGCAGTACGTC. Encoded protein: CASSPQEGYEQYV.

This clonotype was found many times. The CDR3 sequence is CASSLRDTQYF. CDR3 nucleotide sequence: TGTGCCAGCAGCTTACGAGATACGCAGTATTTT. This chain joins TRBV7-2 and TRBJ2-3; no firm D call. Per germline, CDR1 SGHTA and CDR2 FQGNSA. CDR3 length: 11 amino acids. The V gene lost 2 bases and the J gene lost 5 bases, with 2 bases spanning the gap. Drawing the rest from reference TRBV7-2 and TRBJ2-3, the complete variable domain is GAGVSQSPSNKVTEKGKDVELRCDPISGHTALYWYRQSLGQGLEFLIYFQGNSAPDKSGLPSDRFSAERTGGSVSTLTIQRTQQEDSAVYLCASSLRDTQYFGPGTRLTVL.

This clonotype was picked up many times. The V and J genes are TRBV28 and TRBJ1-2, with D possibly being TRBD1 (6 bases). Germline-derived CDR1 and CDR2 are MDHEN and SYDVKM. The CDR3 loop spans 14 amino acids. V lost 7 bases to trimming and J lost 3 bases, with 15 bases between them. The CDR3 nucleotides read TGTGCCAGCACCCAGAGAGGGGGAGACTATGGCTACACCTTC. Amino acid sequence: CASTQRGGDYGYTF.

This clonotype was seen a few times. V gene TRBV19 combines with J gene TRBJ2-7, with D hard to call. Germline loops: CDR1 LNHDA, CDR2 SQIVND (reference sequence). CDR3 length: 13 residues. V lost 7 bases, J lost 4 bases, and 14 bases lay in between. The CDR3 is CASTATDGYEQYF. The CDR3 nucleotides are TGTGCCAGTACTGCGACGGACGGGTACGAGCAGTACTTC.

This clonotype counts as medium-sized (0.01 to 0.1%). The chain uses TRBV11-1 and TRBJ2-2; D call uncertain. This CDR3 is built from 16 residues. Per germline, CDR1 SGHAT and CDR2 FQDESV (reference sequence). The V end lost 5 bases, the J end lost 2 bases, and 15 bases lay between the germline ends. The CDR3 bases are TGTGCCAGCAGCCCCCGTCAAGAGCAAAACACCGGGGAGCTGTTTTTT. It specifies CASSPRQEQNTGELFF.

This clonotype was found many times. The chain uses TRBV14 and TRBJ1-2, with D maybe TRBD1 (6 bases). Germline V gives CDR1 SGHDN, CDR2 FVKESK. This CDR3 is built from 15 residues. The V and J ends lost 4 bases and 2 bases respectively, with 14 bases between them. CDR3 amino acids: CASSPATGTNYGYTF. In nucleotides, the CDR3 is TGTGCCAGCAGCCCAGCAACAGGGACCAACTATGGCTACACCTTC.

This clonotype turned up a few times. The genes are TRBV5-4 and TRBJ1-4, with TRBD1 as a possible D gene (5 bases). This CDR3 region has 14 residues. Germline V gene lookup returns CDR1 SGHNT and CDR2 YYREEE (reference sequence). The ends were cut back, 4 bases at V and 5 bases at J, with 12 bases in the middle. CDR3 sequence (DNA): TGTGCCAGCAGCAAGGGACTGGAAAATGAAAAACTGTTTTTT. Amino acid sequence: CASSKGLENEKLFF. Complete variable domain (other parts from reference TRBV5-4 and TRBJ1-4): ETGVTQSPTHLIKTRGQQVTLRCSSQSGHNTVSWYQQALGQGPQFIFQYYREEENGRGNFPPRFSGLQFPNYSSELNVNALELDDSALYLCASSKGLENEKLFFGSGTQLSVL.

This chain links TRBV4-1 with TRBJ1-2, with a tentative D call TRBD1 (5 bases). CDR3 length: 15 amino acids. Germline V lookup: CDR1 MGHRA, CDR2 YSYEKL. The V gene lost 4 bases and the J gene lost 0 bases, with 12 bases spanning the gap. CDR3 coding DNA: TGCGCCAGCAGCCGTGGGGGAGAGGCTAACTATGGCTACACCTTC. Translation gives CASSRGGEANYGYTF.

The CDR3 region is CASSFIGGRTTFYNEQFF. The CDR3 coding sequence is TGTGCCAGCAGTTTCATCGGCGGGAGGACAACGTTTTACAATGAGCAGTTCTTC. This chain connects TRBV12-3 or TRBV12-4 to TRBJ2-1; TRBD2 matches 8 bases. J was trimmed by 4 bases and V by 3 bases; bases with no gene match: 14. The CDR3 is made up of 18 amino acids.

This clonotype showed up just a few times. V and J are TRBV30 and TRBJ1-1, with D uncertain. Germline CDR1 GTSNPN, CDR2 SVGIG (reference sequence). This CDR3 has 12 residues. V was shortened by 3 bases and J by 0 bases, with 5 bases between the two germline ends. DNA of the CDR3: TGTGCCTGGAGACGGCTGAACACTGAAGCTTTCTTT. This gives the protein CAWRRLNTEAFF.

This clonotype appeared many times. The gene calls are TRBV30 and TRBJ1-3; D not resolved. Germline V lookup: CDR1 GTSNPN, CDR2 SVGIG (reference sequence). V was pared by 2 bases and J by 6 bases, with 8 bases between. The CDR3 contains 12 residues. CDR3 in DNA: TGTGCCTGGAGTAAAGGTTTAAACACCATATATTTT. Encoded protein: CAWSKGLNTIYF.

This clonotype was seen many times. The CDR3 spells CASSLGGQNNQPQHF. The CDR3 DNA follows: TGCGCCAGCAGCTTGGGGGGGCAGAACAATCAGCCCCAGCATTTT. The chain recombines TRBV5-1 with TRBJ1-5, with D perhaps TRBD1 (6 bases). From germline, CDR1 is SGHRS and CDR2 YFSETQ. V lost 0 bases and J 3 bases, leaving 10 bases between the germline ends. The CDR3 contains 15 residues. Full variable domain (outside the CDR3, taken from reference TRBV5-1 and TRBJ1-5): KAGVTQTPRYLIKTRGQQVTLSCSPISGHRSVSWYQQTPGQGLQFLFEYFSETQRNKGNFPGRFSGRQFSNSRSEMNVSTLELGDSALYLCASSLGGQNNQPQHFGDGTRLSIL.

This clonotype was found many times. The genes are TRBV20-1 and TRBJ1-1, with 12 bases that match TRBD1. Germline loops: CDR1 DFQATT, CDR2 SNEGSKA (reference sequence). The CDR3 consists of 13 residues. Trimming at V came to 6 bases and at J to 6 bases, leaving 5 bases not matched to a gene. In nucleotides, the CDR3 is TGCAGTGCCACGGGACAGGGGGCGTCTGAAGCTTTCTTT. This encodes CSATGQGASEAFF.

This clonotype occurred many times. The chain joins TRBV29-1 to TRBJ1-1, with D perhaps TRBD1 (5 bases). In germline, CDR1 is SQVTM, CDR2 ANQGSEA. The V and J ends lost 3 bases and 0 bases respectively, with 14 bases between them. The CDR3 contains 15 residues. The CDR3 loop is CSVDRPGHMNTEAFF. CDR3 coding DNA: TGCAGCGTTGATCGGCCAGGGCACATGAACACTGAAGCTTTCTTT.

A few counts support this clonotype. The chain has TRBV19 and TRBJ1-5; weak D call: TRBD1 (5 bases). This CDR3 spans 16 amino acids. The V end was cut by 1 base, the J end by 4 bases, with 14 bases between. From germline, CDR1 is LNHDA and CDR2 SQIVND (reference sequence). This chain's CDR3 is CASSIALGPGNQPQHF. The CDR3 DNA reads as TGTGCCAGTAGTATAGCGTTAGGGCCAGGGAATCAGCCCCAGCATTTT.